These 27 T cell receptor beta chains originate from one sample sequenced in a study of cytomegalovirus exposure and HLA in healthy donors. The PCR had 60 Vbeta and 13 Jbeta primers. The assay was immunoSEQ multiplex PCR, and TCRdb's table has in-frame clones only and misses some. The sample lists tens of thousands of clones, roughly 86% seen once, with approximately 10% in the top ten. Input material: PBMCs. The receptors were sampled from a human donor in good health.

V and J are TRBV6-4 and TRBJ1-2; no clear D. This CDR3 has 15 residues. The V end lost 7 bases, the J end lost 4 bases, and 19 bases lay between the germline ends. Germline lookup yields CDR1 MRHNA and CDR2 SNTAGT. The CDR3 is CASTPLRGPPYGYTF. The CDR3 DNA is TGTGCCAGCACTCCCCTTCGGGGTCCCCCCTATGGCTACACCTTC.

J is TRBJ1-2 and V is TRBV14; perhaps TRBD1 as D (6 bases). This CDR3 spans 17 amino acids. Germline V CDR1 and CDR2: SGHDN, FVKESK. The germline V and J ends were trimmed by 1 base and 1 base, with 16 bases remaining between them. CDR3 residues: CASSQVPSTGINYGYTF. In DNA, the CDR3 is TGTGCCAGCAGCCAAGTACCTTCGACAGGAATTAACTATGGCTACACCTTC.

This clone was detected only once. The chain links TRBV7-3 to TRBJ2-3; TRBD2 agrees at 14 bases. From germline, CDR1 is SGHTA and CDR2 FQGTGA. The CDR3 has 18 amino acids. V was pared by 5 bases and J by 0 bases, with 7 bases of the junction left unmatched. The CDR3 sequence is CASSPRTSGRTSTDTQYF. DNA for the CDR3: TGTGCCAGCAGCCCACGGACTAGCGGGAGGACTAGCACAGATACGCAGTATTTT.

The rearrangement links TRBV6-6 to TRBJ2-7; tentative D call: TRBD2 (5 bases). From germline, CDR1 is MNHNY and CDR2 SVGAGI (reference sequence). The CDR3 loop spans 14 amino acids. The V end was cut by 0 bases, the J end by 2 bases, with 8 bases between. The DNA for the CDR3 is TGTGCCAGCAGTTACTCGGAGAGGGCCTACGAGCAGTACTTC. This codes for CASSYSERAYEQYF.

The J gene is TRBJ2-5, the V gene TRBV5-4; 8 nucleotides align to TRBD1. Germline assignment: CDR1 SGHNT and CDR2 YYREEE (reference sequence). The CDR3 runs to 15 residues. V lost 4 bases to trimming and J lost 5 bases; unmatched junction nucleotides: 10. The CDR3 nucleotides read TGTGCCAGCAGCCCTGGACAGGGCATAGAGGAGACCCAGTACTTC. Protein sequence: CASSPGQGIEETQYF.

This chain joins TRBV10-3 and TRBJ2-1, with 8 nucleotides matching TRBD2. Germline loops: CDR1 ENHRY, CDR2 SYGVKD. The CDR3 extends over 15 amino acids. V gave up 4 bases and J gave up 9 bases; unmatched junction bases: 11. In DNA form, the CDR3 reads TGTGCCATCAGTGCCACCCCCGGGGGGGCGGGTGAGCAGTTCTTC. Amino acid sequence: CAISATPGGAGEQFF.

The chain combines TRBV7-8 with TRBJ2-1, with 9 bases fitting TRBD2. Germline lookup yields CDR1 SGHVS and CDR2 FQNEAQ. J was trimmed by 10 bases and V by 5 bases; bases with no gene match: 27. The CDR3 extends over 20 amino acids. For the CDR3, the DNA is TGTGCCAGCAGCAGCCCTGTGCGGGGGGGTTCCCGGGGATCGATGGTAGAGCAGTTCTTC. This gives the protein CASSSPVRGGSRGSMVEQFF.

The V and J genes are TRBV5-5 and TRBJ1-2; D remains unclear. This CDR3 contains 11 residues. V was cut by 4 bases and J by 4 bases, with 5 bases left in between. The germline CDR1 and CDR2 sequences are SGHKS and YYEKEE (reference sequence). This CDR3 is CASSPSYGYTF. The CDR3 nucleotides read TGTGCCAGCAGCCCTTCCTATGGCTACACCTTC. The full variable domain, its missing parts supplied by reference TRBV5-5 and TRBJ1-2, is DAGVTQSPTHLIKTRGQQVTLRCSPISGHKSVSWYQQVLGQGPQFIFQYYEKEERGRGNFPDRFSARQFPNYSSELNVNALLLGDSALYLCASSPSYGYTFGSGTRLTVV.

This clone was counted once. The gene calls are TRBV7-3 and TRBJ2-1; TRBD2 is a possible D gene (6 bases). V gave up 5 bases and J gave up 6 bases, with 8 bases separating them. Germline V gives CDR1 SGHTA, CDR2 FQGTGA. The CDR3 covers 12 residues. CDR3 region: CASSLASNEQFF. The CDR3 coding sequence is TGTGCCAGCAGCCTAGCGTCCAATGAGCAGTTCTTC.

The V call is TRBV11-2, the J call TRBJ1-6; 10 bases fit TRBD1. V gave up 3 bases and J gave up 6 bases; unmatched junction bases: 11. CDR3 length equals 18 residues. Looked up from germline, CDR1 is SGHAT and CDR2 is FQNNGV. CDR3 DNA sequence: TGTGCCAGCAGCTTCCCCCCGACAGGGGGCGAGAGTAATTCACCCCTCCACTTT. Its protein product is CASSFPPTGGESNSPLHF.

In DNA form, the CDR3 reads TGTGCCACCAGCGGCAGGGGTCCCAATCAGCCCCAGCATTTT. It encodes CATSGRGPNQPQHF. The rearrangement joins TRBV15 to TRBJ1-5; possible D gene TRBD1, 6 bases. The CDR3 length is 14 residues. Germline CDR1 and CDR2: LNHNV and YYDKDF (reference sequence). With 5 bases removed from V and 3 bases from J, the gap between germline ends came to 11 bases.

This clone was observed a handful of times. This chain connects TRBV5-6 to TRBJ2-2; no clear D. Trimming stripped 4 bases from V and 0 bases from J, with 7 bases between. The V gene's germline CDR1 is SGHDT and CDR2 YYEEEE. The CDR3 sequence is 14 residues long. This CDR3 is CASSVPSNTGELFF. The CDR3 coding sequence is TGTGCCAGCAGCGTCCCTTCGAACACCGGGGAGCTGTTTTTT.

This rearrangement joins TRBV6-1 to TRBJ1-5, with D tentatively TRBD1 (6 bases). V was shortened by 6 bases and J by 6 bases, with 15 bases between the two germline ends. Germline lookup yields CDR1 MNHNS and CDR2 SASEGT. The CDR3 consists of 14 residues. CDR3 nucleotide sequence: TGTGCCAGCAGACCCGACAGGTCCGCTCAGCCCCAGCATTTT. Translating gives CASRPDRSAQPQHF.

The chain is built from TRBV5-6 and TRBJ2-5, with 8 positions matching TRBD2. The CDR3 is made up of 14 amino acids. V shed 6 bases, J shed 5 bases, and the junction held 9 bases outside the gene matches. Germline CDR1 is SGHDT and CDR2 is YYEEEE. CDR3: CASNLRGGGETQYF. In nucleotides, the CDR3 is TGTGCCAGCAACCTCCGGGGGGGAGGGGAGACCCAGTACTTC. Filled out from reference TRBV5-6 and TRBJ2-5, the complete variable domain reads DAGVTQSPTHLIKTRGQQVTLRCSPKSGHDTVSWYQQALGQGPQFIFQYYEEEERQRGNFPDRFSGHQFPNYSSELNVNALLLGDSALYLCASNLRGGGETQYFGPGTRLLVL.

In nucleotides, the CDR3 is TGCAGCTCCGGGGGAGGGACCTACAATGAGCAGTTCTTC. Residues: CSSGGGTYNEQFF. This chain joins TRBV29-1 and TRBJ2-1, with TRBD2 matching 7 bases. V shed 8 bases, J shed 2 bases, and the junction held 6 bases outside the gene matches. From germline, CDR1 is SQVTM and CDR2 ANQGSEA. There are 13 residues in the CDR3.

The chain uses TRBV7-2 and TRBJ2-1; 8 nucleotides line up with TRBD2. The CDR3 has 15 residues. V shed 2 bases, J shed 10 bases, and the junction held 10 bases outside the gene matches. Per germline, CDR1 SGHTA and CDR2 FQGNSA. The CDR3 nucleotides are TGTGCCAGCAGCTTATTGTCTGCTAGCGGGCCCGAGCAGTTCTTC. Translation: CASSLLSASGPEQFF.

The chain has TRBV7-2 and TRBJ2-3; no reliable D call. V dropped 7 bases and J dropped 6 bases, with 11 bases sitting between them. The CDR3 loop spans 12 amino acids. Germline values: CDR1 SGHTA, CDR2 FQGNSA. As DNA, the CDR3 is TGTGCCAGCATCCTACCCACGGATACGCAGTATTTT. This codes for CASILPTDTQYF.

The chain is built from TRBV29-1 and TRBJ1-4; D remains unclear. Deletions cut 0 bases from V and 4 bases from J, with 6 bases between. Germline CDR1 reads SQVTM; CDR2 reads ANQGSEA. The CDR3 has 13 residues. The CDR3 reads CSVEDGLNEKLFF. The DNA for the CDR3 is TGCAGCGTTGAAGACGGACTTAATGAAAAACTGTTTTTT. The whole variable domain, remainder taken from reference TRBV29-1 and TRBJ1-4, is SAVISQKPSRDICQRGTSLTIQCQVDSQVTMMFWYRQQPGQSLTLIATANQGSEATYESGFVIDKFPISRPNLTFSTLTVSNMSPEDSSIYLCSVEDGLNEKLFFGSGTQLSVL.

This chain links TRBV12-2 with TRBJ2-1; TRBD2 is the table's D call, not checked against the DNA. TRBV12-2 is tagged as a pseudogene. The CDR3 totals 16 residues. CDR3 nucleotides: TGTGCAAGTCGCTTAGCGCGACTAGCGGGAACCAATGAGCAGTTCTTC. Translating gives CASRLARLAGTNEQFF.

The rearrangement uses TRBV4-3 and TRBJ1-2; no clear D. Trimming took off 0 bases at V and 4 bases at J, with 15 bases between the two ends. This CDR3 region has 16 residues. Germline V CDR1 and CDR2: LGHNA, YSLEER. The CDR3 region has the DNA TGCGCCAGCAGCCAAGATCCCCTTATCGCGAGCTATGGCTACACCTTC. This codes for CASSQDPLIASYGYTF.

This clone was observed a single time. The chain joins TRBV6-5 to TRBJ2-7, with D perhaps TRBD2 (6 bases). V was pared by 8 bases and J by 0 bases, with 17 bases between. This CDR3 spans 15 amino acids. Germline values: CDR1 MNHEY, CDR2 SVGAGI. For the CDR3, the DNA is TGTGCCAGCTTCTCCGCGGGGCCCAGCTCCTACGAGCAGTACTTC. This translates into CASFSAGPSSYEQYF.

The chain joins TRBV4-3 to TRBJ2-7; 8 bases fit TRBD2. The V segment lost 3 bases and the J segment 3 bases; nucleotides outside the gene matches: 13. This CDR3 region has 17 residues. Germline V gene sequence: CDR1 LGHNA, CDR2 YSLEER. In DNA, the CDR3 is TGCGCCAGCAGCCACAATTTGAGGAGCGGGAGATTCTACGAGCAGTACTTC. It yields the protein CASSHNLRSGRFYEQYF.

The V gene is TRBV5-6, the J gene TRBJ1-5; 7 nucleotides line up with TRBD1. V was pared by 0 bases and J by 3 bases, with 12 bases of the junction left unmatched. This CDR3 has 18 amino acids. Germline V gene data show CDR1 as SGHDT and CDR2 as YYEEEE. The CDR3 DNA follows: TGTGCCAGCAGCTTGGACGGACAGGCCCGACTACCCAATCAGCCCCAGCATTTT. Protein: CASSLDGQARLPNQPQHF.

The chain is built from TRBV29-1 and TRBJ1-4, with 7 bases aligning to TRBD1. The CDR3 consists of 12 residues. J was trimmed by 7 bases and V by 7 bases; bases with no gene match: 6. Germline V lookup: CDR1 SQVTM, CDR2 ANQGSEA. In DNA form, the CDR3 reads TGCAGCGGAGGACAGGCAGGTGAAAAACTGTTTTTT. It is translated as CSGGQAGEKLFF.

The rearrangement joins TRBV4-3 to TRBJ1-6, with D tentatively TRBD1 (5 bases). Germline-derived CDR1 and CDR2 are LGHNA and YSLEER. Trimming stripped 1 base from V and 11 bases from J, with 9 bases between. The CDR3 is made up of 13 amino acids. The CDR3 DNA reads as TGCGCCAGCAGCCAAGTCGAGACAGCACCCCTCCACTTT. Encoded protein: CASSQVETAPLHF.

CDR3: CASRPGGAQLEAFF. DNA for the CDR3: TGTGCCAGTAGGCCAGGGGGCGCTCAATTGGAAGCTTTCTTT. The chain recombines TRBV19 with TRBJ1-1; 8 positions match TRBD1. The ends lost 6 bases at V and 8 bases at J; junction bases unmatched: 11. Germline-derived CDR1 and CDR2 are LNHDA and SQIVND (reference sequence). The CDR3 has 14 amino acids.

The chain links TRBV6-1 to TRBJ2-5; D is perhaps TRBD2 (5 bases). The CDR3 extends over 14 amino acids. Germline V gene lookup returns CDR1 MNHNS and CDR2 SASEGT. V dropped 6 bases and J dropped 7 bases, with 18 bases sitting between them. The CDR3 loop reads CASSVIARGGTQYF. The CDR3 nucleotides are TGTGCCAGCAGCGTGATAGCGAGAGGCGGGACCCAGTACTTC.